The entry below describes one TCR beta chain. What it recognizes is unknown. This entry is derived from a study of T cell responses to AZD1222 COVID-19 vaccine. Study-wide points: Spike as a whole was targeted by vaccine-associated CD4 TCRs, dominant at 160-218 and 743-854. Only 5 or 6 people who got AZD1222 tested seropositive at baseline.

The CDR3 loop spans 18 amino acids. Germline CDR1 is SGHDN and CDR2 is FVKESK. V dropped 0 bases and J dropped 7; count of bases not matched to a gene: 11. Measured with immunoSEQ multiplex PCR; TCRdb has only the in-frame clones, and not every one. The sample lists under 150,000 clones, roughly nine tenths occurring once. Both about-4-week and about-12-week second-dose recipients were combined. The clonotype comes from an adult who received the AZD1222 COVID-19 vaccine. This sample comprised peripheral blood, obtained 28 days after the second AZD1222 dose. The chain employs TRBV14 and TRBJ1-6, with 8 positions matching TRBD1. The CDR3 spells CASSQESFRDRINSPLHF. CDR3 DNA sequence: TGTGCCAGCAGCCAAGAAAGCTTTCGGGACAGGATAAATTCACCCCTCCACTTT.